This TCR beta chain was retrieved from a study of Ad26.COV2.S vaccination and SARS-CoV-2 variants. Overall study: Donor joined the COV1001 Ad26.COV2.S trial arm.

Libraries were prepared by immunoSEQ multiplex PCR; TCRdb keeps only in-frame clonotypes and omits some of them. The table records approximately 450,000 clones, about 93% of them present only once. This CDR3 has 15 amino acids. Germline values: CDR1 SGHTA, CDR2 FQGTGA. Germline trimming cut 2 bases from V and 3 bases from J; bases unmatched to any gene: 2. Stated treatment: some 19 received Ad26.COV2.S at low or high dose, single or two shots; several received placebo; per-sample allocation not given. After the first vaccine or placebo injection, samples were drawn on day 63. Sample: peripheral blood, taken in a trial of Ad26.COV2.S vaccine versus placebo. The TCR originated in a person aged 18-65 years who received the Ad26.COV2.S COVID-19 vaccine or a placebo. This chain uses TRBV7-3 with TRBJ2-3; 10 positions agree with TRBD2. This CDR3 reads CASSLLAGETDTQYF. For the CDR3, the DNA is TGTGCCAGCAGCTTACTAGCGGGAGAGACAGATACGCAGTATTTT.